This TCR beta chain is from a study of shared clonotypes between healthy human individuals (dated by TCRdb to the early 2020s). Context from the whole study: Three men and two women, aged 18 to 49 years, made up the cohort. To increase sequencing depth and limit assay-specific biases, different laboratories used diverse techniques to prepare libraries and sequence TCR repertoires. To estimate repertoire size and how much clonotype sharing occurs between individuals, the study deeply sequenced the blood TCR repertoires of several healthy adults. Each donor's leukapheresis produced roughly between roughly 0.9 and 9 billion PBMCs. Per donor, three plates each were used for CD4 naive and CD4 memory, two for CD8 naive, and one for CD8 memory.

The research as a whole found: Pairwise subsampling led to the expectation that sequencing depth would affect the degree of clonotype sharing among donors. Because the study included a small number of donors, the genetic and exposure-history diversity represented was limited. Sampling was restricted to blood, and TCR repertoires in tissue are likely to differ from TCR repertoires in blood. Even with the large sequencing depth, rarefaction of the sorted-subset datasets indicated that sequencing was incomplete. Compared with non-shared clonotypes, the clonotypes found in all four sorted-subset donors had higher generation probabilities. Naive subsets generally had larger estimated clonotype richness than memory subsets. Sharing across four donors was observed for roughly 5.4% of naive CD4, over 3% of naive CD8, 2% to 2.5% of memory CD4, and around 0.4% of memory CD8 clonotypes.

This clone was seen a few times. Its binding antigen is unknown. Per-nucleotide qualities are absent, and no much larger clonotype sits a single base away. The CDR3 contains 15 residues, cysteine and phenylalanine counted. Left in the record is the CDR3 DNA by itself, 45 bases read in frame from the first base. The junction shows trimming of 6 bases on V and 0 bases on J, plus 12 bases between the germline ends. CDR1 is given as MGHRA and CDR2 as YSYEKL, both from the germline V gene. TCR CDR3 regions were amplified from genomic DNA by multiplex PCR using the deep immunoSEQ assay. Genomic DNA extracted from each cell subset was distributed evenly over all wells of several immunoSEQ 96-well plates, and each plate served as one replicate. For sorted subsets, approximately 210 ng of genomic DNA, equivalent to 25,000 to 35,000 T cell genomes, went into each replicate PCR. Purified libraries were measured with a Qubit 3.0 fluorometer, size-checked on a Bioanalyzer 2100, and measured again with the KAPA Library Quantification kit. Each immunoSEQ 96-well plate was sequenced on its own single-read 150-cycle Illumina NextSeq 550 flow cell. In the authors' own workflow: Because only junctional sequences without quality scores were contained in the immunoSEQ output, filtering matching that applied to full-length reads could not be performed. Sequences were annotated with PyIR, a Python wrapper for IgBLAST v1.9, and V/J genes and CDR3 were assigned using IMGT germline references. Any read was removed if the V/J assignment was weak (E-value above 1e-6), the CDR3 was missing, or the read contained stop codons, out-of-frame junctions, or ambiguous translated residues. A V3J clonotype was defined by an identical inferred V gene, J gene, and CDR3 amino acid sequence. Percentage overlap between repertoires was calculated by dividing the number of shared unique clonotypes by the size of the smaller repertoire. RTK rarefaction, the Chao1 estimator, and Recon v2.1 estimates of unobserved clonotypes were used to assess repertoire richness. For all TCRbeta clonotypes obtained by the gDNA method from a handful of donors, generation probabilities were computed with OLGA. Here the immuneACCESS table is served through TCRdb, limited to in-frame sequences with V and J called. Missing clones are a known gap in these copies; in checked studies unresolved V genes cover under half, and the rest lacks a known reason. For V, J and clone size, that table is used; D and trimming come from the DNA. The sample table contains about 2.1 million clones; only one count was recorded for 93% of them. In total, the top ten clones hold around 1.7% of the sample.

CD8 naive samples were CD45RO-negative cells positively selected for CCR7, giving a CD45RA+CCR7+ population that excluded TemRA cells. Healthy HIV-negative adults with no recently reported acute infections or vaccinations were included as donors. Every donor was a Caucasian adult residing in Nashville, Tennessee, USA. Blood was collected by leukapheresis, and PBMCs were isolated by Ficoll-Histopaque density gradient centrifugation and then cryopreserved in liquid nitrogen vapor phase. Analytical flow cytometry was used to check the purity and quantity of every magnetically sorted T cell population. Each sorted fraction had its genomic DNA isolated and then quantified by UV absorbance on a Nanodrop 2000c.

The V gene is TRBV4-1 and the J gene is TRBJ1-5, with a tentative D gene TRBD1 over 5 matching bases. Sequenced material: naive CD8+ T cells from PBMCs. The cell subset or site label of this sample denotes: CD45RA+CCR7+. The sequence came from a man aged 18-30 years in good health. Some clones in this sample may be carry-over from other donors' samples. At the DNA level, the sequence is TGCGCCAGCAGTCTAAAAGGGGATAGCAATCAGCCCCAGCATTTT. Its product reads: CASSLKGDSNQPQHF.